These 26 T cell receptor beta chains came from one sample sequenced in a study of T cells in Graves' hyperthyroidism and ophthalmopathy. Researchers took RNA transcripts and amplified the TCR beta CDR3 regions from them. TCR CDR3 regions were first amplified by RT-PCR with HTBI primers. TCRdb processed the multiplex PCR reads anew with MiXCR; each CDR3 protein has one entry. This table holds approximately 400,000 distinct CDR3 sequences, around 14% found once. Input material: blood. These receptors were obtained from a woman in her twenties or thirties with Graves' hyperthyroidism.

Only a few counts were recorded for this clonotype. The CDR3 sequence: CATASTVNTEAFF. In nucleotides, the CDR3 is TGTGCCACCGCCTCGACAGTAAACACTGAAGCTTTCTTT. V gene TRBV24-1 combines with J gene TRBJ1-1; D might be TRBD1 (5 bases). V was trimmed by 9 bases and J by 2 bases, leaving 12 bases between them. From germline, CDR1 is KGHDR and CDR2 SFDVKD. The CDR3 runs 13 residues.

This clonotype was detected many times. The chain couples TRBV27 to TRBJ1-2; 11 positions match TRBD1. The CDR3 contains 15 residues. Germline CDR1 MNHEY, CDR2 SMNVEV (reference sequence). After removal of 6 bases from V and 8 bases from J, the junction contained 11 bases not matched to a gene. In nucleotides, the CDR3 is TGTGCCAGCAGATTTCTAGGACAGGGGGCGAGGGGCTACACCTTC. Protein product: CASRFLGQGARGYTF.

J is TRBJ2-5 and V is TRBV5-1; 7 bases match TRBD2. The CDR3 contains 16 residues. Germline-derived CDR1 and CDR2 are SGHRS and YFSETQ. V was pared by 0 bases and J by 5 bases, with 10 bases of the junction left unmatched. The CDR3 coding sequence is TGCGCCAGCAGCTTGGAGGCGGCGGGAGTCCGTGAGACCCAGTACTTC. It specifies CASSLEAAGVRETQYF.

This clonotype was recorded at least ten times. This chain joins TRBV18 and TRBJ2-1, with D unresolved. The CDR3 spans 12 residues. Per germline, CDR1 KGHSH and CDR2 LQKENI. Trimming pared 2 bases from V and 5 bases from J, leaving 4 bases between. The CDR3 here is CASSPENNEQFF. The CDR3, as DNA: TGTGCCAGCTCACCAGAGAACAATGAGCAGTTCTTC.

This clonotype was recorded many times. The rearrangement links TRBV20-1 to TRBJ2-3; weak D call: TRBD2 (6 bases). The germline CDR1 and CDR2 sequences are DFQATT and SNEGSKA (reference sequence). This CDR3 comprises 14 residues. V was cut by 0 bases and J by 2 bases, with 9 bases left in between. The CDR3 nucleotides are TGCAGTGCTAGAGAGGGCGGGAACACAGATACGCAGTATTTT. Translated, it gives CSAREGGNTDTQYF.

The chain's CDR3 is CSVSRDNRNSGANVLTF. In DNA, the CDR3 is TGCAGCGTTAGCAGGGACAACCGTAACTCTGGGGCCAACGTCCTGACTTTC. The rearrangement links TRBV29-1 to TRBJ2-6; a possible D gene is TRBD1 (6 bases). The V end lost 5 bases, the J end lost 0 bases, and 17 bases lay between the germline ends. Per germline, CDR1 SQVTM and CDR2 ANQGSEA. This CDR3 contains 17 residues.

Ten or more counts support this clonotype. The CDR3 DNA is TGTGCCAGCAGTCTCGGGACAGGGGTCCTGGGAGAGACCCAGTACTTC. This translates into CASSLGTGVLGETQYF. The J gene is TRBJ2-5, the V gene TRBV27, with 10 bases lining up with TRBD1. Germline CDR1 MNHEY, CDR2 SMNVEV (reference sequence). CDR3 length: 16 amino acids. Trimming at V came to 5 bases and at J to 4 bases, leaving 10 bases not matched to a gene.

This clonotype has at least ten counts. This chain links TRBV27 with TRBJ2-3; 7 bases line up with TRBD2. V shed 7 bases, J shed 0 bases, and the junction held 7 bases outside the gene matches. This CDR3 comprises 15 residues. The germline V gene has CDR1 MNHEY and CDR2 SMNVEV (reference sequence). This CDR3 is CASTEMGGSTDTQYF. In DNA, the CDR3 is TGTGCCAGCACCGAAATGGGAGGGAGCACAGATACGCAGTATTTT.

This clonotype was picked up many times. The gene calls are TRBV18 and TRBJ1-2, with 8 positions matching TRBD1. Germline-derived CDR1 and CDR2 are KGHSH and LQKENI. The junction had 12 bases not matched to a gene; V was cut back by 2 bases and J by 7 bases. CDR3 length equals 16 residues. For the CDR3, the DNA is TGTGCCAGCTCACCAAACACCGGTCCTGACAGGGGTGGCTACACCTTC. This codes for CASSPNTGPDRGGYTF. The full variable domain, rest sourced from reference TRBV18 and TRBJ1-2, is NAGVMQNPRHLVRRRGQEARLRCSPMKGHSHVYWYRQLPEEGLKFMVYLQKENIIDESGMPKERFSAEFPKEGPSILRIQQVVRGDSAAYFCASSPNTGPDRGGYTFGSGTRLTVV.

This clonotype appeared a few times. V is TRBV20-1 and J is TRBJ2-3; 9 positions agree with TRBD2. Germline CDR1 and CDR2: DFQATT and SNEGSKA (reference sequence). V trimming: 3 bases; J trimming: 4 bases; junction bases outside the gene matches: 5. The CDR3 has 14 residues. The CDR3 bases are TGCAGTGCTAGTCCTAGCGGGAATGCAGATACGCAGTATTTT. Protein: CSASPSGNADTQYF.

This clonotype was observed many times. V is TRBV9 and J is TRBJ1-2, with TRBD1 as a possible D gene (5 bases). V was pared by 3 bases and J by 5 bases, with 11 bases between. This CDR3 has 13 amino acids. Germline CDR1 is SGDLS and CDR2 is YYNGEE. CDR3: CASSATGLYGYTF. As DNA, the CDR3 is TGTGCCAGCAGCGCGACGGGGCTTTATGGCTACACCTTC.

This rearrangement joins TRBV5-1 to TRBJ2-7, with D perhaps matching TRBD1 (6 bases). Germline V lookup: CDR1 SGHRS, CDR2 YFSETQ. CDR3 length: 14 amino acids. Trimming removed 4 bases at V and 2 bases at J, with 13 bases between. As DNA, the CDR3 is TGCGCCAGCAGCCCAATACAGGGACCCTACGAGCAGTACTTC. It translates to CASSPIQGPYEQYF.

A few counts support this clonotype. This chain links TRBV20-1 with TRBJ2-7, with a weak D call TRBD2 (5 bases). The V and J ends lost 3 bases and 4 bases respectively, with 13 bases between them. The CDR3 is made up of 13 amino acids. In germline, CDR1 is DFQATT, CDR2 SNEGSKA (reference sequence). The CDR3 region is CSASLRAVYEQYF. The CDR3, as DNA: TGCAGTGCTAGTTTGCGAGCGGTGTACGAGCAGTACTTC.

This clonotype has more than one count but fewer than ten. This chain connects TRBV5-6 to TRBJ1-2; D may be TRBD1 (5 bases). CDR1 is SGHDT, CDR2 YYEEEE, per germline. The CDR3 consists of 14 residues. Trimming pared 4 bases from V and 5 bases from J, leaving 15 bases between. CDR3 in amino acids: CASSEPGTDYGYTF. CDR3 coding DNA: TGTGCCAGCAGCGAGCCAGGGACGGATTATGGCTACACCTTC.

This clonotype turned up a few times. The chain uses TRBV7-2 and TRBJ2-6; D gene unclear. The CDR3 is 16 amino acids. Trimming stripped 0 bases from V and 0 bases from J, with 6 bases between. Germline V gene sequence: CDR1 SGHTA, CDR2 FQGNSA. This CDR3 reads CASSLAAISGANVLTF. CDR3 DNA: TGTGCCAGCAGCTTAGCGGCGATCTCTGGGGCCAACGTCCTGACTTTC.

This clonotype appeared a few times. This chain links TRBV25-1 with TRBJ2-5; 10 nucleotides line up with TRBD1. V lost 3 bases, J lost 4 bases, and 8 bases stayed unmatched. There are 16 residues in the CDR3. The germline V gene encodes CDR1 MGHDK and CDR2 SYGVNS. This CDR3 is CASSDIGTGVAETQYF. The CDR3, as DNA: TGTGCCAGCAGTGATATAGGGACAGGGGTTGCAGAGACCCAGTACTTC. The entire variable domain, with the rest obtained from reference TRBV25-1 and TRBJ2-5, is as follows: EADIYQTPRYLVIGTGKKITLECSQTMGHDKMYWYQQDPGMELHLIHYSYGVNSTEKGDLSSESTVSRIRTEHFPLTLESARPSHTSQYLCASSDIGTGVAETQYFGPGTRLLVL.

This clonotype appeared a single time. The V call is TRBV6-2 or TRBV6-3, the J call TRBJ1-1; unclear D gene. This CDR3 contains 10 residues. Per germline, CDR1 MNHEY and CDR2 SVGEGT. Trimming shortened V by 7 bases and J by 4 bases, and 4 bases separated the two germline ends. CDR3 protein: CASKGTEAFF. The DNA of the CDR3 is TGTGCCAGCAAAGGCACTGAAGCTTTCTTT.

This clonotype has only a few counts. This sequence joins TRBV4-1 and TRBJ2-1, with 7 bases that match TRBD1. Trimming at V came to 3 bases and at J to 5 bases, leaving 10 bases not matched to a gene. Germline V gene sequence: CDR1 MGHRA, CDR2 YSYEKL. The CDR3 length is 16 residues. The CDR3 protein is CASSQARQGGNNEQFF. For the CDR3, the DNA is TGCGCCAGCAGCCAGGCCCGACAGGGTGGCAACAATGAGCAGTTCTTC.

This clonotype occurred a few times. The chain recombines TRBV7-2 with TRBJ2-5; D is tentatively TRBD1 or TRBD2 (7 bases each). Trimming stripped 5 bases from V and 3 bases from J, with 19 bases between. The CDR3 contains 16 residues. Germline V CDR1 and CDR2: SGHTA, FQGNSA. The CDR3, as DNA: TGTGCCAGCAGCACCCAGGGGGGGACGAGGGAAGAGACCCAGTACTTC. Protein sequence: CASSTQGGTREETQYF.

This clonotype showed up many times. The rearrangement links TRBV30 to TRBJ2-7; 13 bases line up with TRBD2. CDR3 length equals 14 residues. J was trimmed by 5 bases and V by 3 bases; bases with no gene match: 4. Germline values: CDR1 GTSNPN, CDR2 SVGIG (reference sequence). CDR3 coding DNA: TGTGCCTGGAGACTCGGACTAGCGGGAGACGAGCAGTACTTC. This codes for CAWRLGLAGDEQYF.

The chain has TRBV2 and TRBJ2-7, with D unresolved. The germline V and J ends were trimmed by 6 bases and 2 bases, with 8 bases remaining between them. The germline V gene has CDR1 SNHLY and CDR2 FYNNEI. CDR3 length: 12 residues. The CDR3 sequence: CASRSQTYEQYF. CDR3 nucleotide sequence: TGTGCCAGCAGATCCCAGACCTACGAGCAGTACTTC.

This clonotype was observed a few times. The genes are TRBV3-1 and TRBJ2-3; D not resolved. This CDR3 spans 15 amino acids. Trimming stripped 0 bases from V and 0 bases from J, with 7 bases between. Germline CDR1 LGHDT, CDR2 YNNKEL (reference sequence). The CDR3 DNA reads TGTGCCAGCAGCCAAGATTGGTTTAGCACAGATACGCAGTATTTT. Translated: CASSQDWFSTDTQYF.

This clonotype was found a few times. This chain uses TRBV25-1 with TRBJ1-6; the D gene is possibly TRBD1 (5 bases). Trimming shortened V by 6 bases and J by 13 bases, and 13 bases separated the two germline ends. The CDR3 runs to 12 residues. Germline values: CDR1 MGHDK, CDR2 SYGVNS. The CDR3 coding sequence is TGTGCCAGCAGCACAGGTATGGGGCCCCTCCACTTT. Its protein is CASSTGMGPLHF.

The table lists this clonotype with a few counts. The rearrangement joins TRBV28 to TRBJ2-7; TRBD2 matches at 12 bases. This CDR3 has 16 residues. Per the germline V gene, CDR1 is MDHEN and CDR2 is SYDVKM. V gave up 2 bases and J gave up 3 bases; unmatched junction bases: 5. The CDR3 coding sequence is TGTGCCAGCAGTTTACCTCGGACTAGCGGGGACTACGAGCAGTACTTC. Translating it yields CASSLPRTSGDYEQYF.

The genes are TRBV11-2 and TRBJ2-5; D might be TRBD2 (5 bases). CDR3 length equals 11 residues. The V gene lost 5 bases and the J gene lost 6 bases, with 7 bases spanning the gap. Germline V gene sequence: CDR1 SGHAT, CDR2 FQNNGV. CDR3 DNA sequence: TGTGCCAGCAGCGGACTGCAGACCCAGTACTTC. Its translation: CASSGLQTQYF.

The chain has TRBV12-3 or TRBV12-4 and TRBJ1-6; a weak D match, TRBD1 (5 bases). V gave up 4 bases and J gave up 0 bases, with 13 bases separating them. CDR3 size: 17 residues. For the CDR3, the DNA is TGTGCCAGCAGTTACAGACAGCTGAGCTCCTATAATTCACCCCTCCACTTT. Translating gives CASSYRQLSSYNSPLHF.